This T cell receptor beta chain was observed in a study of OX40 agonist ivuxolimab in advanced cancers. Study-level background: At 0.01 to 10 mg/kg, ivuxolimab was administered intravenously to patients every 2 weeks.

The V end was cut by 7 bases, the J end by 7 bases, with 10 bases between. This CDR3 region has 11 residues. Germline assignment: CDR1 MNHEY and CDR2 SVGAGI. TCRdb keeps only in-frame clones here, not all; method: immunoSEQ multiplex PCR. This table holds some 58,000 clones, around four fifths found once. This clone turned up a few times. The TCR was taken from an adult with an advanced solid tumor such as melanoma, head and neck, liver or kidney cancer. The chain couples TRBV6-5 to TRBJ1-2; TRBD1 might be the D (6 bases). The sample in question was CD4+ or CD8+ T cells sorted from blood, obtained in a trial of the OX40 agonist ivuxolimab. The CDR3 DNA follows: TGTGCCAGCACCGACAGGCGTGGCTACACCTTC. This sequence encodes CASTDRRGYTF.